These 12 T cell receptor beta chains originate from one sample sequenced in a study of Tregs in tolerant kidney transplant recipients. Clones were sequenced by immunoSEQ multiplex PCR, and TCRdb holds only the in-frame ones, with some missing. The table lists about 83,000 clones, 98% of them singletons. The specimen comprised CD4+ T cells from blood, sampled before the transplant. The receptors derive from a human donor who received a combined kidney and bone marrow transplant.

The chain uses TRBV7-2 and TRBJ2-5, with D unclear. V lost 2 bases, J lost 3 bases, and 4 bases lay in between. This CDR3 spans 12 amino acids. The germline V gene has CDR1 SGHTA and CDR2 FQGNSA. In nucleotides, the CDR3 is TGTGCCAGCAGCTTATTCAAAGAGACCCAGTACTTC. Translating it yields CASSLFKETQYF.

The J gene is TRBJ1-2, the V gene TRBV7-9; 9 bases are a match to TRBD1. The germline gives CDR1 SEHNR, CDR2 FQNEAQ (reference sequence). V was clipped by 1 base and J by 8 bases; unmatched bases: 8. The CDR3 runs 15 residues. The CDR3: CASSLGRGQGNGYTF. The CDR3 DNA follows: TGTGCCAGCAGCTTAGGTCGTGGACAGGGGAACGGCTACACCTTC.

The CDR3 spells CASSPGSYQETQYF. DNA for the CDR3: TGTGCCAGCAGCCCGGGGAGCTACCAAGAGACCCAGTACTTC. The V gene is TRBV7-2, the J gene TRBJ2-5, with a weak D call TRBD2 (5 bases). V lost 5 bases and J 0 bases, leaving 10 bases between the germline ends. The CDR3 is made up of 14 amino acids. Germline V gene data show CDR1 as SGHTA and CDR2 as FQGNSA.

The chain combines TRBV7-8 with TRBJ1-1; 9 nucleotides line up with TRBD1. The germline gives CDR1 SGHVS, CDR2 FQNEAQ. V dropped 6 bases and J dropped 7; count of bases not matched to a gene: 6. This CDR3 has 13 amino acids. Written as DNA, the CDR3 is TGTGCCAGCAGTATACAGGGGGCGGGTGAAGCTTTCTTT. This codes for CASSIQGAGEAFF.

The rearrangement uses TRBV21-1 and TRBJ2-2; TRBD2, the table's D call, lacks a check against the DNA. TRBV21-1 is shown as a pseudogene. This CDR3 spans 17 amino acids. This CDR3 reads CASSSPGTSGRGGELFF. Here the CDR3 DNA reads TGTGCCAGCAGCTCCCCAGGGACTAGCGGGAGGGGCGGGGAGCTGTTTTTT.

The rearrangement uses TRBV7-6 and TRBJ1-1; no clear D gene. Trimming took 4 bases from V and 4 from J, leaving 10 bases between them. The CDR3 consists of 13 residues. CDR1 is SGHVS, CDR2 FNYEAQ, per germline. The CDR3 reads CASSSQGGTEAFF. The CDR3 DNA is TGTGCCAGCAGCTCACAAGGAGGCACTGAAGCTTTCTTT.

The V call is TRBV10-3, the J call TRBJ1-4, with D hard to call. The CDR3 runs to 13 residues. In germline, CDR1 is ENHRY, CDR2 SYGVKD. The ends were cut back, 9 bases at V and 3 bases at J, with 11 bases in the middle. The CDR3 loop is CAIAVGSNEKLFF. CDR3 coding DNA: TGTGCCATTGCGGTTGGGTCTAATGAAAAACTGTTTTTT.

This clone was detected only once. The CDR3 nucleotides are TGCAGCGTTGCGCAGGGGGCCTTGGACACCATATATTTT. Protein sequence: CSVAQGALDTIYF. The rearrangement joins TRBV29-1 to TRBJ1-3; 8 bases match TRBD1. This CDR3 contains 13 residues. Germline V gives CDR1 SQVTM, CDR2 ANQGSEA. V was pared by 4 bases and J by 8 bases, with 7 bases of the junction left unmatched.

The rearrangement uses TRBV4-2 and TRBJ2-7, with TRBD1 matching over 10 bases. In germline, CDR1 is LGHNA, CDR2 YNFKEQ. The CDR3 spans 15 residues. J was trimmed by 5 bases and V by 1 base; bases with no gene match: 5. The CDR3 coding sequence is TGTGCCAGCAGCCAAGTTGGGGACAGGGGTCACGAGCAGTACTTC. Translated: CASSQVGDRGHEQYF.

The chain has TRBV29-1 and TRBJ1-1, with D maybe TRBD1 (5 bases). CDR1 and CDR2 (germline): SQVTM, ANQGSEA. The V and J ends lost 2 bases and 0 bases respectively, with 10 bases between them. This CDR3 has 14 amino acids. CDR3 sequence reads: CSVERAGMNTEAFF. CDR3 bases: TGCAGCGTTGAAAGGGCAGGGATGAACACTGAAGCTTTCTTT.

V is TRBV7-2 and J is TRBJ2-2, with D perhaps matching TRBD2 (6 bases). Germline lookup yields CDR1 SGHTA and CDR2 FQGNSA. Trimming pared 5 bases from V and 7 bases from J, leaving 23 bases between. The CDR3 length is 17 residues. The CDR3 sequence is CASSRTGTSPSGGELFF. As DNA, the CDR3 is TGTGCCAGCAGCCGTACCGGGACTTCCCCCTCGGGCGGGGAGCTGTTTTTT.

CDR3 residues: CASSLAGTSGSTDTQYF. CDR3 sequence (DNA): TGTGCCAGCAGCTTAGCCGGGACTAGCGGGAGCACAGATACGCAGTATTTT. V usage is TRBV11-3 and J usage is TRBJ2-3; 12 nucleotides line up with TRBD2. From germline, CDR1 is SGHNT and CDR2 YENEEA. This CDR3 has 17 residues. Trimming at V came to 1 base and at J to 0 bases, leaving 2 bases not matched to a gene.